The subject of this entry is one TCR beta chain. Only in-frame clones appear in the TCRdb table, and some are missing; sequencing was by immunoSEQ multiplex PCR. The repertoire holds a few hundred thousand clones, over 85% seen once, with 1.5% to 2% in the top ten. The source of the sample is a study of blood T cell repertoires in COVID-19. Germline values: CDR1 LGHNA, CDR2 YNFKEQ. The CDR3 has 13 amino acids. V lost 1 base to trimming and J lost 5 bases, with 7 bases between them. The chain couples TRBV4-2 to TRBJ2-3; D unclear. This TCR came from a woman in her 30s who had recovered from COVID-19. Sequenced input: PBMCs or T cells enriched from blood (not recorded which). DNA for the CDR3: TGTGCCAGCAGCCAAGCTCGTATAGATACGCAGTATTTT. As protein: CASSQARIDTQYF.